This T cell receptor beta chain is from a study of blood T cell repertoires in COVID-19. In the study overall: COVID-19 samples collected from the United States, Italy and Spain covered acute and convalescent phases. From T cells, B-cell-depleted T cells, or PBMCs came the material, which was cDNA or gDNA.

Methods used by the authors: The authors estimated nucleated cell counts from reference gene primer amplification. Clones were sequenced by immunoSEQ multiplex PCR, and TCRdb holds only the in-frame ones, with some missing. The DNA was the basis for D and trimming; V, J and clone size are from that table. The data contain approximately 45,000 clones, more than 70% of them singletons. The sequencing input was peripheral blood. This sequence was found in a human donor in a cohort sampled during active COVID-19.

In DNA, the CDR3 is TGTGCCAGCAAGGTCGGTCGGGATTCACCCCTCCACTTT. Translated: CASKVGRDSPLHF. J is TRBJ1-6 and V is TRBV6-6; no clear D gene. Trimming shortened V by 7 bases and J by 8 bases, and 12 bases separated the two germline ends. The CDR3 has 13 amino acids. CDR1 and CDR2 (germline): MNHNY, SVGAGI (reference sequence).